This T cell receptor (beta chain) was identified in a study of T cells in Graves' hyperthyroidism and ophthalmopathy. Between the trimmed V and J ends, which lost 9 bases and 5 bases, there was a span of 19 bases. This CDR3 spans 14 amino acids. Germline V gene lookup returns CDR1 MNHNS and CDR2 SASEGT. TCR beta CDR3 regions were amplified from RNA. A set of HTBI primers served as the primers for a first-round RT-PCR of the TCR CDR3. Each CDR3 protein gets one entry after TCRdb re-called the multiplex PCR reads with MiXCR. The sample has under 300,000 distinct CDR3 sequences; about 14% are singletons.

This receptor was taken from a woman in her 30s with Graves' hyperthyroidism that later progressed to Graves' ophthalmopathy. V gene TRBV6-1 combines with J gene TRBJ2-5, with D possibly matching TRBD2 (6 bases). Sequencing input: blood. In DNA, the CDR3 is TGTGCCAGTGCCTGGAGCGGAGGGAAGGAGACCCAGTACTTC. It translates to CASAWSGGKETQYF.